This T cell receptor beta chain was captured in a study of cytomegalovirus exposure and HLA in healthy donors. A multiplex PCR was run with 60 Vbeta primers and 13 Jbeta primers. Libraries were prepared by immunoSEQ multiplex PCR; TCRdb keeps only in-frame clonotypes and omits some of them. The sample records roughly 100,000 clones, more than 65% being singletons. Turning to this clone: Its target is not known.

Study results and limitations: In all likelihood, a cluster of highly shared sequence variants was a sequencing artifact.

Sequencing was performed on PBMCs. The TCR was taken from a woman under 30 in good health and CMV-seropositive.

The CDR3 protein is CASSLSRYTEAFF. CDR3 sequence (DNA): TGTGCCAGCAGTTTATCCAGATACACTGAAGCTTTCTTT. The chain is built from TRBV27 and TRBJ1-1, with D uncertain. The V gene's germline CDR1 is MNHEY and CDR2 SMNVEV (reference sequence). V was clipped by 0 bases and J by 3 bases, with 5 bases between them. This CDR3 spans 13 amino acids.